This T cell receptor (beta chain) comes out of a study of blood T cell repertoires in COVID-19. V lost 4 bases, J lost 4 bases, and 11 bases stayed unmatched. Germline CDR1 is LNHDA and CDR2 is SQIVND (reference sequence). The CDR3 spans 17 residues. Sequenced by immunoSEQ multiplex PCR; TCRdb stores in-frame clones only, minus some. Of around 130,000 clones listed, 88% are singletons. The clonotype comes from a human donor with COVID-19, enrolled during active disease. The donor label of this sample is uncertain. The chain employs TRBV19 and TRBJ1-5, with TRBD1 identical over 9 bases. The specimen sequenced was peripheral blood. CDR3 nucleotide sequence: TGTGCCAGTAGTAAACGGCGGGGACAGGGACTAAATCAGCCCCAGCATTTT. Amino acids: CASSKRRGQGLNQPQHF.